The sequence of this T cell receptor beta chain was determined in a study of PD-1 blockade in classical Hodgkin lymphoma. Study-wide results and caveats: A reduction in baseline TCR diversity was reportedly seen in newly diagnosed patients relative to healthy donors.

Following autologous stem cell transplantation, relapse occurred in every patient, and exposure to brentuximab vedotin varied. Best responses fell into complete response, partial response or progressive disease. This clone was recorded a few times. Its antigen is as yet unknown. Libraries were prepared by immunoSEQ multiplex PCR; TCRdb keeps only in-frame clonotypes and omits some of them. The sample shows about 46,000 clones, 60% to 85% of them seen only once. Sequenced material: peripheral blood mononuclear cells (PBMCs), taken before the second cycle of nivolumab. The TCR sequence derives from a human donor with classical Hodgkin lymphoma.

The CDR3 spells CASSTDYTKKGAFF. The CDR3 nucleotides are TGTGCCAGTAGTACCGATTACACAAAAAAAGGCGCTTTCTTT. This chain joins TRBV19 and TRBJ1-1; unclear D gene. The length of the CDR3 is 14 residues. CDR1 is LNHDA, CDR2 SQIVND, per germline (reference sequence). V was clipped by 4 bases and J by 11 bases, with 20 bases between them.